The sample holds a few counts of the clone carrying this TCR beta chain. RNA transcripts yielded amplified TCR beta CDR3 regions. An initial round of RT-PCR targeting the TCR CDR3 relied on the HTBI primer set. TCRdb ran MiXCR on the multiplex PCR reads and lists one entry per CDR3 protein. The table shows about 690,000 distinct CDR3 sequences, with roughly 17% occurring only once. The V and J ends lost 3 bases and 4 bases respectively, with 13 bases between them. Per the germline V gene, CDR1 is MDHEN and CDR2 is SYDVKM. This CDR3 has 15 residues. This record comes from a study of T cells in Graves' hyperthyroidism and ophthalmopathy.

The origin of this receptor is a man aged 50-59 years with Graves' hyperthyroidism. The chain has TRBV28 and TRBJ2-1; D gene ambiguous. The sample consisted of blood. CDR3 bases: TGTGCCAGCAGTTTTTTTGCGGAGACGTACAATGAGCAGTTCTTC. This encodes CASSFFAETYNEQFF.